The present TCR beta chain was sequenced within a study of blood T cell repertoires in COVID-19. The CDR3 length is 17 residues. V dropped 1 base and J dropped 6 bases, with 19 bases sitting between them. CDR1 is SGDLS, CDR2 YYNGEE, per germline. In this sample, this clone turned up once. Libraries were prepared by immunoSEQ multiplex PCR; TCRdb keeps only in-frame clonotypes and omits some of them. The data show approximately 250,000 clones, approximately 90% seen once. The sequence was collected from a woman in her thirties or forties with acute COVID-19. Sequencing was done on a sample of PBMCs or T cells enriched from blood (not recorded which). The rearrangement links TRBV9 to TRBJ2-2; a possible D gene is TRBD1 (6 bases). In DNA form, the CDR3 reads TGTGCCAGCAGCGTACCCCTATCAGGGGTAGGCCCCGGGGAGCTGTTTTTT. Translating gives CASSVPLSGVGPGELFF.